This T cell receptor beta chain originates from a study of CD8 T cells in ankylosing spondylitis. The table lists this clonotype with many counts. The antigen is undetermined. CDR3 length: 15 amino acids. V lost 4 bases and J 3 bases, leaving 13 bases between the germline ends. In germline, CDR1 is SGDLS, CDR2 YYNGEE. Findings and caveats of the study: There were earlier reports of some motif variants in reactive arthritis synovial fluid and blood. According to the report, clones linked to the disease were significantly enriched in matched synovial fluid samples taken from ankylosing spondylitis patients. Peripheral blood samples showed relatively rare disease-linked clones, and these clones were CD8+.

TCRdb processed the 5' RACE reads anew with MiXCR; each CDR3 protein has one entry. The sample lists 30,000 to 45,000 distinct CDR3 sequences, 2.5% to 3.5% occurring once. The V call is TRBV9, the J call TRBJ2-2; maybe TRBD2 (5 bases). The receptor was isolated from a male donor with ankylosing spondylitis or in good health (not recorded which). Sequencing was carried out using blood, either unsorted or a sorted T cell fraction (not recorded which). The CDR3, as DNA: TGTGCCAGCAGCAAACTAGGGTTGGACACCGGGGAGCTGTTTTTT. Translating gives CASSKLGLDTGELFF.